This T cell receptor beta chain derives from a study of CD8 T cells in Susac syndrome. Germline V gene lookup returns CDR1 DFQATT and CDR2 SNEGSKA (reference sequence). This CDR3 region has 13 residues. J was trimmed by 7 bases and V by 5 bases; bases with no gene match: 5. Random hexamers were used to reverse transcribe about 0.5 to 1 ug of RNA. TCRdb reprocessed the immunoSEQ multiplex PCR reads with MiXCR, giving one entry per CDR3 protein. The sample has approximately 210,000 distinct CDR3 sequences; 95% are singletons. The specimen sequenced was CD4+ T cells from PBMCs. This TCR came from a human donor with multiple sclerosis. V is TRBV20-1 and J is TRBJ2-1, with 10 bases matching TRBD2. This CDR3 is CSAGGLATNEQFF. CDR3 nucleotides: TGCAGTGCTGGGGGACTAGCGACGAATGAGCAGTTCTTC.